This TCR beta chain was obtained from a study of Graves' ophthalmopathy and Graves' hyperthyroidism. Study-wide context: Blood was drawn at initial diagnosis, before any treatment. Findings and limits, study-wide: Ophthalmopathy progression predictions by the model showed roughly 77% specificity and about 68% sensitivity.

In its sample, this clonotype was seen many times. Its antigen remains unidentified. CDR1 and CDR2 from the germline V gene are SGHRS and YFSETQ. The CDR3 extends over 12 amino acids. V was pared by 2 bases and J by 7 bases, with 9 bases between. With a duration under 3 months, ophthalmopathy in the donors showed moderate-to-severe activity, CAS ≥3 and NOSPECS ≥4. Pregnancy or lactation, uncontrolled infections and other autoimmune diseases were grounds for excluding patients. The sequenced template was RNA, covering the TCR beta CDR3 region. An opening RT-PCR round employed HTBI primers and preceded a second-round multiplex PCR. TCRdb fed the multiplex PCR reads into MiXCR, producing one record per CDR3 protein. Among under 350,000 distinct CDR3 sequences listed, roughly a sixth were seen once.

Sequencing was carried out using peripheral blood. The rearrangement joins TRBV5-1 to TRBJ1-1; no clear D. The sequence was collected from an adult man with Graves' ophthalmopathy. The CDR3, as DNA: TGCGCCAGCAGCTTTAACCGTGGTGAAGCTTTCTTT. It encodes CASSFNRGEAFF.